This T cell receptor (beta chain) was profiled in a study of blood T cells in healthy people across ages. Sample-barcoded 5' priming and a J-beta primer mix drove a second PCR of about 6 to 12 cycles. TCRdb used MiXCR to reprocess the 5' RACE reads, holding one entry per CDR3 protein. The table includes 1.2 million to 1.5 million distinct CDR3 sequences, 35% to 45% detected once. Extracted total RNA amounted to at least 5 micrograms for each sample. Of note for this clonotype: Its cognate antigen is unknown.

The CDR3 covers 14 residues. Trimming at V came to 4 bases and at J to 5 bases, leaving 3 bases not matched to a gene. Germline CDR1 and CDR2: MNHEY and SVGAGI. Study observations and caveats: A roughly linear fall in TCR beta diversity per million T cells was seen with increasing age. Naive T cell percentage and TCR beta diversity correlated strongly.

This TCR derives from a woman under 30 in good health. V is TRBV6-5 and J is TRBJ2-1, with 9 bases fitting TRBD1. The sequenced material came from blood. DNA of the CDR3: TGTGCCAGCAGTTCGAGGACAGGGGACAATGAGCAGTTCTTC. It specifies CASSSRTGDNEQFF.